This T cell receptor beta chain was identified in a study of blood T cell repertoires in COVID-19. Study context: Italy, Spain and the United States were the sources of the convalescent and acute COVID-19 samples.

Assay used: immunoSEQ multiplex PCR; TCRdb lists only in-frame clones, some missing. The profile shows approximately 55,000 clones, just over 90% of them singletons. In this sample, this clone turned up once. V was clipped by 4 bases and J by 6 bases; unmatched bases: 14. CDR3 size: 17 residues. Germline-derived CDR1 and CDR2 are MRHNA and SNTAGT. The TCR originated in a man aged 35 to 55 with acute or convalescent COVID-19. The sample was peripheral blood. The gene calls are TRBV6-4 and TRBJ2-1, with 8 positions matching TRBD2. This chain's CDR3 is CASSVRPLADPLNEQFF. CDR3 nucleotides: TGTGCCAGCAGTGTAAGGCCACTAGCGGATCCCCTCAATGAGCAGTTCTTC.